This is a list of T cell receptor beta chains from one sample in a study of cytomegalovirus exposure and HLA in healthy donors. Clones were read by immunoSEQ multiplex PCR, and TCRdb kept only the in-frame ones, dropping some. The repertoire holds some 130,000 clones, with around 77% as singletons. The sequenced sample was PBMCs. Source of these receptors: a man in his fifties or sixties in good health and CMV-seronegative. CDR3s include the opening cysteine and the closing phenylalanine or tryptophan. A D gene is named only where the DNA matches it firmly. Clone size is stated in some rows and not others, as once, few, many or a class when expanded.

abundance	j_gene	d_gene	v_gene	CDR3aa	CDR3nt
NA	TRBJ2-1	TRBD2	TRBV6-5	CASSLWASAGEDEQFF	TGTGCCAGCAGTTTATGGGCGTCAGCGGGAGAAGATGAGCAGTTCTTC
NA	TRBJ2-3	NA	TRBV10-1	CASSETTPSTDTQYF	TGCGCCAGCAGTGAGACAACCCCAAGCACAGATACGCAGTATTTT
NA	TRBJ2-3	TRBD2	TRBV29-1	CSVKMTSGSTDTQYF	TGCAGCGTAAAAATGACTAGCGGGAGCACAGATACGCAGTATTTT
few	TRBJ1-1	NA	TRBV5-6	CASSSDRIRTEAFF	TGTGCCAGCAGCTCCGACAGGATCAGAACTGAAGCTTTCTTT
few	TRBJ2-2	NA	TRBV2	CAGLRELASTGELFF	TGTGCCGGTCTGAGGGAATTGGCTAGCACCGGGGAGCTGTTTTTT
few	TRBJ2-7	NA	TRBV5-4	CASSFGQRNYEQYF	TGTGCCAGCAGCTTCGGCCAGCGGAACTACGAGCAGTACTTC
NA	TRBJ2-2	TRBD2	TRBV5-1	CASSFSGTNTGELFF	TGCGCCAGCAGCTTCAGCGGGACGAACACCGGGGAGCTGTTTTTT
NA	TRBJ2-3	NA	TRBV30	CAWSVRTDTQYF	TGTGCCTGGAGTGTGAGGACAGATACGCAGTATTTT
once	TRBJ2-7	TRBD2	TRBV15	CATSREYDSSGTSYEQYF	TGTGCCACCAGCAGAGAGTATGATAGTAGCGGGACATCCTACGAGCAGTACTTC
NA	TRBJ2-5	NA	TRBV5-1	CASSLASVQETQYF	TGCGCCAGCAGCTTGGCGTCAGTACAAGAGACCCAGTACTTC
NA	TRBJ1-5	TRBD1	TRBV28	CVSRRPTGGNQPQHF	TGTGTCAGCAGACGGCCGACAGGGGGCAATCAGCCCCAGCATTTT
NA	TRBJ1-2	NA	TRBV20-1	CSASSEHGYTF	TGCAGTGCTAGCAGCGAACATGGCTACACCTTC
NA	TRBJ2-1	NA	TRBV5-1	CASSLFLSYNEQFF	TGCGCCAGCAGCTTGTTTCTATCCTACAATGAGCAGTTCTTC
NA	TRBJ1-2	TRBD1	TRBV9	CASSVSTGGYGYTF	TGTGCCAGCAGCGTTTCCACAGGGGGCTATGGCTACACCTTC
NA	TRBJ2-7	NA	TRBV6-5	CASSSAGGQGTYEQYF	TGTGCCAGCAGTTCCGCCGGTGGGCAGGGCACCTACGAGCAGTACTTC
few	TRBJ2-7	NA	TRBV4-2	CASSQGSGQNYEQYF	TGTGCCAGCAGCCAAGGGTCCGGACAGAACTACGAGCAGTACTTC
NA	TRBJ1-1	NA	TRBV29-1	CSVVSGYAEAFF	TGCAGCGTTGTATCAGGATATGCTGAAGCTTTCTTT
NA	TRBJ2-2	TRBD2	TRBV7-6	CASSLGLAGETGELFF	TGTGCCAGCAGCTTAGGACTAGCGGGAGAAACCGGGGAGCTGTTTTTT
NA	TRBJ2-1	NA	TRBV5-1	CASSLAPSVERSSYNEQFF	TGCGCCAGCAGCTTGGCCCCATCCGTCGAAAGGAGCTCCTACAATGAGCAGTTCTTC
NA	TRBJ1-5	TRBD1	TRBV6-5	CASSTDRGGQPQHF	TGTGCCAGCAGTACGGACAGGGGGGGCCAGCCCCAGCATTTT